This entry lists 32 T cell receptor beta chains sequenced from one sample in a study of blood T cell repertoires in COVID-19. The method was immunoSEQ multiplex PCR; TCRdb's version includes in-frame clones alone and lacks a portion of them. The repertoire holds 68,000 or so clones, with roughly 91% as singletons. Sequenced material: peripheral blood. The origin of the receptors is a man aged 50-60 years with active COVID-19.

This chain links TRBV6-5 with TRBJ2-7; tentative D call: TRBD1 (7 bases). V lost 6 bases and J 4 bases, leaving 13 bases between the germline ends. The CDR3 extends over 13 amino acids. Germline V gene lookup returns CDR1 MNHEY and CDR2 SVGAGI. The CDR3 sequence is CASRATGTYEQYF. In DNA form, the CDR3 reads TGTGCCAGCAGAGCGACAGGGACTTACGAGCAGTACTTC.

The chain recombines TRBV28 with TRBJ1-4; 7 positions agree with TRBD1. J was trimmed by 5 bases and V by 5 bases; bases with no gene match: 14. The CDR3 has 17 amino acids. Germline values: CDR1 MDHEN, CDR2 SYDVKM. CDR3 in amino acids: CASSKGDRLLLNEKLFF. Here the CDR3 DNA reads TGTGCCAGCAGTAAGGGGGACAGACTCCTACTAAATGAAAAACTGTTTTTT.

The chain carries TRBV28 and TRBJ2-2; 7 nucleotides match TRBD2. This CDR3 spans 14 amino acids. V shed 3 bases, J shed 5 bases, and the junction held 3 bases outside the gene matches. Germline V gene lookup returns CDR1 MDHEN and CDR2 SYDVKM. The DNA for the CDR3 is TGTGCCAGCAGTTTTAGGGAGGGGACCGGGGAGCTGTTTTTT. This gives the protein CASSFREGTGELFF.

The J gene is TRBJ2-2, the V gene TRBV11-2, with 8 positions matching TRBD1. Germline V gene sequence: CDR1 SGHAT, CDR2 FQNNGV. The CDR3 runs to 12 residues. Trimming cost V 5 bases and J 13 bases; bases outside gene matches: 6. In nucleotides, the CDR3 is TGTGCCAGCAGCCAAGGACAGGGTGGGCTGTTTTTT. Amino acids: CASSQGQGGLFF.

This rearrangement joins TRBV9 to TRBJ2-3, with 12 bases lining up with TRBD2. The germline V gene encodes CDR1 SGDLS and CDR2 YYNGEE. The CDR3 has 17 amino acids. V trimming: 4 bases; J trimming: 0 bases; junction bases outside the gene matches: 6. The CDR3 reads CASSPLAGGSSTDTQYF. CDR3 coding DNA: TGTGCCAGCAGCCCTCTAGCGGGAGGGAGTAGCACAGATACGCAGTATTTT.

This chain connects TRBV10-3 to TRBJ2-7, with 10 nucleotides matching TRBD1. Germline V CDR1 and CDR2: ENHRY, SYGVKD. The V segment lost 3 bases and the J segment 4 bases; nucleotides outside the gene matches: 6. The CDR3 spans 15 residues. The CDR3 loop reads CAISDRGTGEYEQYF. Here the CDR3 DNA reads TGTGCCATCAGTGATCGGGGGACAGGGGAATACGAGCAGTACTTC.

The chain couples TRBV4-1 to TRBJ2-4; D is possibly TRBD2 (6 bases). The CDR3 consists of 16 residues. The ends were cut back, 2 bases at V and 0 bases at J, with 11 bases in the middle. Germline V gene sequence: CDR1 MGHRA, CDR2 YSYEKL. The chain's CDR3 is CASSQTPGLAKNIQYF. CDR3 DNA sequence: TGCGCCAGCAGCCAAACCCCGGGACTAGCCAAAAACATTCAGTACTTC.

This clone qualifies as medium-sized. This sequence joins TRBV4-2 and TRBJ2-7; TRBD1 is a possible D gene (6 bases). The CDR3 totals 14 residues. The germline V and J ends were trimmed by 0 bases and 3 bases, with 9 bases remaining between them. CDR1 and CDR2 (germline): LGHNA, YNFKEQ. CDR3 nucleotides: TGTGCCAGCAGCCAAGATAGGGGGTTCTACGAGCAGTACTTC. Its protein product is CASSQDRGFYEQYF.

This clone was detected a few times. The V gene is TRBV11-2, the J gene TRBJ2-1, with TRBD1 identical over 7 bases. The CDR3 runs to 16 residues. V shed 5 bases, J shed 3 bases, and the junction held 10 bases outside the gene matches. From germline, CDR1 is SGHAT and CDR2 FQNNGV. The chain's CDR3 is CASSPLLGDSYNEQFF. The DNA for the CDR3 is TGTGCCAGCAGCCCCTTACTGGGGGACAGCTACAATGAGCAGTTCTTC.

This clone was found a few times. The chain couples TRBV18 to TRBJ2-7, with D tentatively TRBD1 (6 bases). The CDR3 is 15 residues long. The V gene's germline CDR1 is KGHSH and CDR2 LQKENI. Trimming left V 1 base short and J 4 bases short, with 14 bases between. The CDR3 here is CASSPRGRGEYEQYF. The CDR3 bases are TGTGCCAGCTCACCACGGGGCAGGGGAGAGTACGAGCAGTACTTC.

The chain combines TRBV4-1 with TRBJ1-1, with D unresolved. The CDR3 has 14 amino acids. V shed 0 bases and J shed 1 base, with 6 bases lying between them. From germline, CDR1 is MGHRA and CDR2 YSYEKL. CDR3: CASSQDISNTEAFF. Written as DNA, the CDR3 is TGCGCCAGCAGCCAAGACATTTCGAACACTGAAGCTTTCTTT.

This sequence joins TRBV7-2 and TRBJ2-1; D call uncertain. Trimming pared 5 bases from V and 4 bases from J, leaving 12 bases between. This CDR3 contains 14 residues. The germline gives CDR1 SGHTA, CDR2 FQGNSA. CDR3 nucleotide sequence: TGTGCCAGCAGCCTACTGGCGCGGTACAATGAGCAGTTCTTC. Its translation is CASSLLARYNEQFF.

The chain couples TRBV16 to TRBJ2-7, with 9 bases fitting TRBD1. Germline lookup yields CDR1 KGHSY and CDR2 FQNENV. The V segment lost 4 bases and the J segment 5 bases; nucleotides outside the gene matches: 3. This CDR3 spans 13 amino acids. CDR3 amino acids: CASSLGQGNEQYF. In DNA form, the CDR3 reads TGTGCCAGCAGCCTGGGACAGGGTAACGAGCAGTACTTC. Filled out from reference TRBV16 and TRBJ2-7, the complete variable domain reads GEEVAQTPKHLVRGEGQKAKLYCAPIKGHSYVFWYQQVLKNEFKFLISFQNENVFDETGMPKERFSAKCLPNSPCSLEIQATKLEDSAVYFCASSLGQGNEQYFGPGTRLTVT.

The count of this clone is one. The V gene is TRBV6-1, the J gene TRBJ1-1; 7 bases fit TRBD1. Germline-derived CDR1 and CDR2 are MNHNS and SASEGT. V gave up 0 bases and J gave up 4 bases; unmatched junction bases: 8. This CDR3 is built from 16 residues. The CDR3 bases are TGTGCCAGCAGTGAAGCAGCACAGGGGAAGACCACTGAAGCTTTCTTT. Protein: CASSEAAQGKTTEAFF.

In DNA form, the CDR3 reads TGCGCCAGCAGCCAAAACAGGGGGCAACGGACAGATACGCAGTATTTT. As protein: CASSQNRGQRTDTQYF. This chain uses TRBV4-3 with TRBJ2-3, with TRBD1 matching 9 bases. The germline V gene has CDR1 LGHNA and CDR2 YSLEER. V lost 2 bases and J lost 3; bases outside the gene matches: 6. This CDR3 region has 16 residues.

The rearrangement uses TRBV6-1 and TRBJ2-7; TRBD1 might be the D (5 bases). V gave up 0 bases and J gave up 2 bases, with 8 bases separating them. The CDR3 covers 14 residues. Germline V gene data show CDR1 as MNHNS and CDR2 as SASEGT. The CDR3 loop is CASSEAGPTYEQYF. The CDR3 bases are TGTGCCAGCAGTGAAGCGGGGCCTACCTACGAGCAGTACTTC.

A few counts support this clone. The chain employs TRBV7-9 and TRBJ1-2; D is uncertain. In germline, CDR1 is SEHNR, CDR2 FQNEAQ (reference sequence). The CDR3 covers 12 residues. Trimming stripped 3 bases from V and 10 bases from J, with 12 bases between. The CDR3 DNA is TGTGCCAGCAGCTTGATGACGGGGATCTACACCTTC. Translating gives CASSLMTGIYTF.

V is TRBV5-8 and J is TRBJ2-2; 10 bases are a match to TRBD2. CDR1 SGHTS and CDR2 YDEGEE come from the germline V gene. The V and J ends lost 2 bases and 0 bases, in that order; junction bases with no gene match: 4. The CDR3 contains 17 residues. The CDR3, as DNA: TGTGCCAGCAGCTTCGGGACTAGCGCGTCGAACACCGGGGAGCTGTTTTTT. Residues: CASSFGTSASNTGELFF.

The chain employs TRBV19 and TRBJ1-2, with TRBD1 matching over 7 bases. Germline V gene sequence: CDR1 LNHDA, CDR2 SQIVND (reference sequence). The junction had 10 bases not matched to a gene; V was cut back by 3 bases and J by 6 bases. This CDR3 is 15 amino acids long. The DNA for the CDR3 is TGTGCCAGTAGTATGGGAAGGGGGCCATCCAATGGCTACACCTTC. It translates to CASSMGRGPSNGYTF.

The genes are TRBV5-1 and TRBJ1-4; D is perhaps TRBD1 (6 bases). V lost 5 bases and J lost 5, with 16 bases in between. The CDR3 contains 15 residues. CDR1 and CDR2 from the germline V gene are SGHRS and YFSETQ. The CDR3 loop reads CASSARTGRNEKLFF. The CDR3 DNA is TGCGCCAGCAGTGCGCGCACAGGGCGCAATGAAAAACTGTTTTTT. The complete variable domain, with remaining parts taken from reference TRBV5-1 and TRBJ1-4, reads KAGVTQTPRYLIKTRGQQVTLSCSPISGHRSVSWYQQTPGQGLQFLFEYFSETQRNKGNFPGRFSGRQFSNSRSEMNVSTLELGDSALYLCASSARTGRNEKLFFGSGTQLSVL.

This clone appeared once. J is TRBJ1-5 and V is TRBV28; D perhaps matches TRBD1 (5 bases). Germline loops: CDR1 MDHEN, CDR2 SYDVKM. Between the trimmed V and J ends, which lost 7 bases and 6 bases, there was a span of 13 bases. This CDR3 has 13 residues. CDR3 nucleotide sequence: TGTGCCAGCACCCTATCAAGGGGTCAGCCCCAGCATTTT. Its translation: CASTLSRGQPQHF.

V gene TRBV2 combines with J gene TRBJ1-5, with 9 positions matching TRBD1. Trimming removed 4 bases from V and 7 bases from J; junction bases left unmatched: 8. Germline values: CDR1 SNHLY, CDR2 FYNNEI. The CDR3 loop spans 15 amino acids. The CDR3 coding sequence is TGTGCCAGCAGTGTGTCCCGGACAGGGGTCCAGCCCCAGCATTTT. Protein: CASSVSRTGVQPQHF.

The gene calls are TRBV27 and TRBJ2-7, with TRBD1 identical over 8 bases. This CDR3 contains 16 residues. Germline V CDR1 and CDR2: MNHEY, SMNVEV (reference sequence). Germline trimming cut 6 bases from V and 2 bases from J; bases unmatched to any gene: 12. The CDR3 DNA reads as TGTGCCAGCAGGTGTCCCCCGGGACAGGCAACCTACGAGCAGTACTTC. This codes for CASRCPPGQATYEQYF.

This chain uses TRBV6-4 with TRBJ2-3, with TRBD1 matching over 10 bases. With 6 bases clipped from V and 3 bases from J, the junction kept 6 bases outside the gene matches. The CDR3 extends over 15 amino acids. Germline V gene data show CDR1 as MRHNA and CDR2 as SNTAGT. The DNA of the CDR3 is TGTGCCAGCAGCCCACCGGGACAGGGGACAGATACGCAGTATTTT. Translating it yields CASSPPGQGTDTQYF.

This clone was seen a single time. The chain carries TRBV6-4 and TRBJ2-3; 9 bases align to TRBD2. Germline CDR1 and CDR2: MRHNA and SNTAGT. This CDR3 has 16 amino acids. V lost 0 bases to trimming and J lost 2 bases; unmatched junction nucleotides: 3. CDR3 nucleotides: TGTGCCAGCAGTGACTCGTTAGCGGGGGCCACAGATACGCAGTATTTT. The encoded protein is CASSDSLAGATDTQYF.

The chain has TRBV9 and TRBJ2-7, with 10 positions matching TRBD1. CDR3 size: 15 residues. Unmatched junction bases numbered 6, after V lost 3 bases and J lost 3 bases. Germline CDR1 SGDLS, CDR2 YYNGEE. The CDR3: CASSDPGTGDYEQYF. The CDR3 DNA follows: TGTGCCAGCAGCGACCCCGGGACAGGGGACTACGAGCAGTACTTC.

V gene TRBV19 combines with J gene TRBJ2-1; possibly TRBD1 for D (6 bases). Germline lookup yields CDR1 LNHDA and CDR2 SQIVND (reference sequence). V was pared by 5 bases and J by 5 bases, with 19 bases between. CDR3 size: 16 residues. The CDR3, as DNA: TGTGCCAGTAGTCTGACTCCCTCGGGGACACACAATGAGCAGTTCTTC. Translated: CASSLTPSGTHNEQFF.

The chain employs TRBV28 and TRBJ1-2; possible D gene TRBD1, 6 bases. CDR3 size: 11 residues. The germline V gene encodes CDR1 MDHEN and CDR2 SYDVKM. V lost 8 bases, J lost 4 bases, and 8 bases lay in between. The CDR3, as DNA: TGTGCCAGCGGGACACTCTATGGCTACACCTTC. Translating gives CASGTLYGYTF.

The V and J genes are TRBV27 and TRBJ1-5, with 7 nucleotides matching TRBD1. CDR1 is MNHEY and CDR2 is SMNVEV in the germline V gene (reference sequence). This CDR3 region has 21 residues. The trim removed 4 bases at V and 0 bases at J, leaving 21 bases unmatched. The CDR3 bases are TGTGCCAGCAGTTATACAGGGGTCTGGTGCTCCCCTCCCTATAGCAATCAGCCCCAGCATTTT. The encoded protein is CASSYTGVWCSPPYSNQPQHF.

The chain carries TRBV9 and TRBJ2-3; 10 bases are shared with TRBD2. Per germline, CDR1 SGDLS and CDR2 YYNGEE. The V and J ends lost 0 bases and 2 bases, in that order; junction bases with no gene match: 9. The CDR3 extends over 18 amino acids. In DNA, the CDR3 is TGTGCCAGCAGCGTAGATGGAGGACTAGCGGCCTTCACAGATACGCAGTATTTT. It codes for CASSVDGGLAAFTDTQYF.

Comment on this clone: The same CDR3 is also encoded by other DNA sequences in this sample. The chain joins TRBV5-1 to TRBJ2-1; TRBD2 aligns across 13 bases. The CDR3 totals 16 residues. The V segment lost 4 bases and the J segment 2 bases; nucleotides outside the gene matches: 3. Germline loops: CDR1 SGHRS, CDR2 YFSETQ. CDR3 DNA sequence: TGCGCCAGCAGCCTGACTAGCGGGGGGACCTACAATGAGCAGTTCTTC. It codes for CASSLTSGGTYNEQFF.

The V and J genes are TRBV11-2 and TRBJ1-1, with D hard to call. V was shortened by 0 bases and J by 6 bases, with 11 bases between the two germline ends. This CDR3 comprises 14 residues. Per the germline V gene, CDR1 is SGHAT and CDR2 is FQNNGV. DNA of the CDR3: TGTGCCAGCAGCTTAGACGGAACCCGGGCTGAAGCTTTCTTT. Its protein product is CASSLDGTRAEAFF.